These T cell receptor beta chains were read from a single sample in a study of T-cell memory formation after mild COVID-19. Using its own MiXCR run on the 5' RACE reads, TCRdb lists one record per CDR3 protein. The data show some 350,000 distinct CDR3 sequences, 13% seen once. Material: PBMCs or a T cell subset sorted from them (not recorded which). The receptors originated from a man aged 18 to 30 who had mild COVID-19 (a few samples of this study predate the infection). Cell type and time point are not known. CDR3s include the opening cysteine and the closing phenylalanine or tryptophan. A D gene is named only where the DNA matches it firmly. Clone sizes are given selectively: once, few, many, or a class where the clone is expanded.

CASSLGLAGNTDTQYF	TGTGCCAGCAGTTTAGGGCTAGCGGGGAACACAGATACGCAGTATTTT	TRBJ2-3	TRBD2	16	TRBV27	.
CASSVSWSSYNEQFF	TGTGCCAGCAGCGTATCGTGGAGCTCCTACAATGAGCAGTTCTTC	TRBJ2-1	.	15	TRBV9	.
CSVEVRDRGQTQYF	TGCAGCGTTGAAGTTAGAGACAGGGGACAGACCCAGTACTTC	TRBJ2-5	TRBD1	14	TRBV29-1	.
CASIPLGGSNTGELFF	TGTGCCAGCATCCCGCTGGGTGGGTCGAACACCGGGGAGCTGTTTTTT	TRBJ2-2	.	16	TRBV5-5	.
CATRFAAEAFF	TGTGCCACCCGGTTCGCGGCTGAAGCTTTCTTT	TRBJ1-1	.	11	TRBV6-5	few
CASSPNNGETQYF	TGCGCCAGCAGCCCGAATAACGGAGAGACCCAGTACTTC	TRBJ2-5	.	13	TRBV5-1	.
CASSSDRTPTEAFF	TGTGCCAGCAGCTCCGACAGGACCCCCACTGAAGCTTTCTTT	TRBJ1-1	.	14	TRBV11-1	.
CATQTGPDTEAFF	TGTGCCACCCAAACAGGGCCGGACACTGAAGCTTTCTTT	TRBJ1-1	.	13	TRBV6-1	many
CASSSSDGAYNEQFF	TGTGCCAGCAGCTCATCGGACGGAGCCTACAATGAGCAGTTCTTC	TRBJ2-1	.	15	TRBV11-3	.
CSASWVTEAFF	TGCAGTGCTAGCTGGGTTACTGAAGCTTTCTTT	TRBJ1-1	.	11	TRBV20-1	few
CASSYPSSYNEQFF	TGTGCCAGCAGCTACCCGAGCTCCTACAATGAGCAGTTCTTC	TRBJ2-1	.	14	TRBV5-6	.
CASSLTLPTRSSYEQYF	TGTGCCAGCAGTTTAACGCTGCCAACCCGAAGTTCCTACGAGCAGTACTTC	TRBJ2-7	.	17	TRBV12-3/TRBV12-4	.
CSATTGLSVNNEQFF	TGCAGTGCTACCACTGGACTTTCCGTGAACAATGAGCAGTTCTTC	TRBJ2-1	.	15	TRBV20-1	.
CAISGGTMNTGELFF	TGTGCCATCAGTGGCGGAACAATGAACACCGGGGAGCTGTTTTTT	TRBJ2-2	.	15	TRBV10-3	.
CASSALGRGGQETQYF	TGTGCCAGCAGTGCCCTAGGACGGGGGGGCCAAGAGACCCAGTACTTC	TRBJ2-5	TRBD2	16	TRBV6-5	many
CASSLHLSNEKLFF	TGTGCCAGCAGTCTACACCTTTCTAATGAAAAACTGTTTTTT	TRBJ1-4	.	14	TRBV12-3/TRBV12-4	few
CASRRQSSGANVLTF	TGTGCCAGCAGAAGACAGAGCTCTGGGGCCAACGTCCTGACTTTC	TRBJ2-6	.	15	TRBV7-2	few
CASRTEGGNEQFF	TGTGCCAGCAGAACGGAGGGGGGCAATGAGCAGTTCTTC	TRBJ2-1	.	13	TRBV7-9	few
CASSHPGNEKLFF	TGCGCCAGCAGCCACCCGGGAAATGAAAAACTGTTTTTT	TRBJ1-4	.	13	TRBV5-1	.
CASSENSPLHF	TGCGCCAGCAGTGAGAATTCACCCCTCCACTTT	TRBJ1-6	.	11	TRBV10-2	.
CAWSMTGNHEQYF	TGTGCCTGGAGTATGACAGGAAACCACGAGCAGTACTTC	TRBJ2-7	.	13	TRBV30	.
CASSLTFGVSYNEQFF	TGTGCCAGCAGCTTAACGTTCGGGGTGTCGTACAATGAGCAGTTCTTC	TRBJ2-1	.	16	TRBV7-3	few
CSARGDPRENEQFF	TGCAGTGCTAGAGGGGACCCTAGGGAGAATGAGCAGTTCTTC	TRBJ2-1	.	14	TRBV20-1	.
CASSLWGETSYNSPLHF	TGTGCCAGCAGTTTATGGGGAGAGACTTCATATAATTCACCCCTCCACTTT	TRBJ1-6	.	17	TRBV6-2/TRBV6-3	.
CASSPQQGLNTEAFF	TGTGCCAGTAGCCCTCAACAGGGGCTTAACACTGAAGCTTTCTTT	TRBJ1-1	TRBD1	15	TRBV19	few
CSASLASGANVLTF	TGCAGTGCTAGTTTGGCCTCTGGGGCCAACGTCCTGACTTTC	TRBJ2-6	.	14	TRBV20-1	.
CASTPGGNNNQPQHF	TGTGCCAGCACCCCGGGAGGAAACAACAATCAGCCCCAGCATTTT	TRBJ1-5	.	15	TRBV7-9	.
CASSPTATSTDTQYF	TGTGCCAGCAGCCCGACAGCCACTAGCACAGATACGCAGTATTTT	TRBJ2-3	.	15	TRBV6-6	few
CASSRIAGSNTGELFF	TGTGCCAGCAGCCGGATAGCGGGGTCGAACACCGGGGAGCTGTTTTTT	TRBJ2-2	TRBD2	16	TRBV6-5	few
CASSLGSISYNEQFF	TGCGCCAGCAGCTTGGGTAGTATCTCCTACAATGAGCAGTTCTTC	TRBJ2-1	.	15	TRBV5-1	few
CASSLTRDTMGTEAFF	TGTGCCAGCAGCCTCACCCGGGACACCATGGGGACTGAAGCTTTCTTT	TRBJ1-1	.	16	TRBV7-8	.
CASSLAGARGEDDGYTF	TGCGCCAGCAGCTTGGCGGGCGCCAGGGGAGAGGATGATGGCTACACCTTC	TRBJ1-2	.	17	TRBV5-1	.
CASSLASGGGLSTDTQYF	TGTGCCAGCAGCCTGGCTAGCGGGGGTGGGTTAAGCACAGATACGCAGTATTTT	TRBJ2-3	TRBD2	18	TRBV7-8	many
CASSQGRAGSYEQYF	TGTGCCAGCAGCCAAGGGCGAGCGGGGAGCTACGAGCAGTACTTC	TRBJ2-7	TRBD2	15	TRBV12-3/TRBV12-4	few
CASSYGRGQPQHF	TGTGCCAGCAGTTACGGGAGAGGTCAGCCCCAGCATTTT	TRBJ1-5	.	13	TRBV6-5	.
CASSEATRGQETQYF	TGTGCCAGCAGTGAAGCCACTAGAGGCCAAGAGACCCAGTACTTC	TRBJ2-5	.	15	TRBV2	.
CASSLSINTGELFF	TGTGCCAGCAGTTTAAGTATAAACACCGGGGAGCTGTTTTTT	TRBJ2-2	.	14	TRBV12-3/TRBV12-4	.
CASSPSTGVNTEAFF	TGCGCCAGCAGCCCCTCGACAGGGGTGAACACTGAAGCTTTCTTT	TRBJ1-1	TRBD1	15	TRBV4-1	.
CASSLEWGQGAKNIQYF	TGTGCCAGCAGCTTAGAGTGGGGACAGGGGGCCAAAAACATTCAGTACTTC	TRBJ2-4	TRBD1	17	TRBV11-2	few
CASSQDVQPPTYGYTF	TGTGCCAGCAGCCAAGATGTGCAGCCCCCAACCTATGGCTACACCTTC	TRBJ1-2	.	16	TRBV4-2	few
CASSEPKNIQYF	TGTGCCAGCAGCGAACCCAAAAACATTCAGTACTTC	TRBJ2-4	.	12	TRBV7-2	few
CASTGPSSGANVLTF	TGTGCCAGCACAGGGCCGAGTTCTGGGGCCAACGTCCTGACTTTC	TRBJ2-6	.	15	TRBV12-3/TRBV12-4	.
CASSESSGKDGYTF	TGTGCCAGCAGTGAAAGTTCAGGGAAGGATGGCTACACCTTC	TRBJ1-2	.	14	TRBV2	.
CSVEGQWGNTEAFF	TGCAGCGTTGAAGGGCAGTGGGGGAACACTGAAGCTTTCTTT	TRBJ1-1	.	14	TRBV29-1	.
CASSEDYYNEQFF	TGTGCCAGCAGTGAAGACTATTACAATGAGCAGTTCTTC	TRBJ2-1	.	13	TRBV2	few
CASSLNSLNTEAFF	TGCGCCAGCAGCTTGAATAGTTTGAACACTGAAGCTTTCTTT	TRBJ1-1	.	14	TRBV5-1	.
CSAQPSPEETQYF	TGCAGTGCCCAACCCTCCCCGGAAGAGACCCAGTACTTC	TRBJ2-5	.	13	TRBV20-1	.
CASSQNDRDSPAQYF	TGTGCCAGCAGCCAGAACGACCGGGACTCCCCGGCCCAGTACTTC	TRBJ2-5	.	15	TRBV4-2	.
CASILRTENTGELFF	TGCGCCAGCATTTTGAGGACAGAGAACACCGGGGAGCTGTTTTTT	TRBJ2-2	.	15	TRBV10-1	.
CASSSRTSGNIQYF	TGTGCCAGCAGCTCCCGGACTAGCGGAAACATTCAGTACTTC	TRBJ2-4	TRBD2	14	TRBV7-2	many
CASSPPGTYEQYF	TGTGCCAGCAGCCCTCCGGGAACCTACGAGCAGTACTTC	TRBJ2-7	.	13	TRBV7-3	.
CASSSYRTSYEQYF	TGTGCCAGCAGTTCCTACCGGACCTCCTACGAGCAGTACTTC	TRBJ2-7	.	14	TRBV27	.
CASSSGVDRGGYTF	TGTGCCAGCAGTTCAGGGGTAGATCGTGGAGGCTACACCTTC	TRBJ1-2	.	14	TRBV5-4	.